A single sample gave rise to the 6 T cell receptor beta chains below, sequenced in a study of T cell responses to AZD1222 COVID-19 vaccine. Only in-frame clones appear in the TCRdb table, and some are missing; sequencing was by immunoSEQ multiplex PCR. The top ten hold roughly 31% of the sample, which has fewer than 85,000 clones, 85% to 90% seen once. The sample in question was peripheral blood, obtained on day 0 of AZD1222 vaccination. Receptors originate from an adult in good health.

The V call is TRBV29-1, the J call TRBJ2-5; the D gene is possibly TRBD2 (6 bases). The germline gives CDR1 SQVTM, CDR2 ANQGSEA. V shed 4 bases and J shed 5 bases, with 14 bases lying between them. CDR3 length equals 13 residues. CDR3 nucleotide sequence: TGCAGCGTTGGGGGGACTCAGCATGAGACCCAGTACTTC. It is translated as CSVGGTQHETQYF. The full variable domain, with the rest looked up from reference TRBV29-1 and TRBJ2-5, is SAVISQKPSRDICQRGTSLTIQCQVDSQVTMMFWYRQQPGQSLTLIATANQGSEATYESGFVIDKFPISRPNLTFSTLTVSNMSPEDSSIYLCSVGGTQHETQYFGPGTRLLVL.

V gene TRBV30 combines with J gene TRBJ2-3; TRBD2 matches at 7 bases. CDR1 is GTSNPN and CDR2 is SVGIG in the germline V gene (reference sequence). The CDR3 covers 17 residues. Trimming cost V 1 base and J 2 bases; bases outside gene matches: 12. CDR3 loop: CAWSEERDPLHTDTQYF. The CDR3 DNA sequence: TGTGCCTGGAGTGAGGAGCGGGATCCCCTTCACACAGATACGCAGTATTTT.

The chain is built from TRBV5-1 and TRBJ2-2, with a weak D call TRBD1 (5 bases). Germline V CDR1 and CDR2: SGHRS, YFSETQ. CDR3 length: 13 residues. The V gene lost 0 bases and the J gene lost 7 bases, with 7 bases spanning the gap. CDR3 amino acids: CASSLGGFGELFF. The DNA for the CDR3 is TGCGCCAGCAGCTTGGGGGGCTTCGGGGAGCTGTTTTTT.

This chain connects TRBV6-5 to TRBJ1-2, with TRBD1 identical over 7 bases. Per the germline V gene, CDR1 is MNHEY and CDR2 is SVGAGI. Trimming cost V 2 bases and J 6 bases; bases outside gene matches: 6. This CDR3 contains 14 residues. For the CDR3, the DNA is TGTGCCAGCAGTTACGCCGCCCAGGGGGATGGCTACACCTTC. Amino acid sequence: CASSYAAQGDGYTF.

This clone came up once. The rearrangement joins TRBV7-2 to TRBJ2-1; D may be TRBD1 or TRBD2 (5 bases each). V was shortened by 5 bases and J by 10 bases, with 18 bases between the two germline ends. Germline V gene data show CDR1 as SGHTA and CDR2 as FQGNSA. This CDR3 is 14 amino acids long. CDR3 in DNA: TGTGCCAGCAGCGCCCTGCGGACGGGGCTAGAGCAGTTCTTC. Translation: CASSALRTGLEQFF.

The gene calls are TRBV21-1 and TRBJ1-6. TRBV21-1 is deemed a pseudogene. The CDR3 runs to 14 residues. In nucleotides, the CDR3 is TGTGCCAGCAGCCTCGACGGAGATAATTCACCCCTCCACTTT. It is translated as CASSLDGDNSPLHF.